These 20 T cell receptor beta chains were sequenced from one sample in a study of cytomegalovirus exposure and HLA in healthy donors. In the PCR, 60 Vbeta and 13 Jbeta primers were used. TCRdb's table, derived via immunoSEQ multiplex PCR, lists solely in-frame clones and lacks some. This sample has roughly 120,000 clones; around 80% occur once, and the top ten carry under 0.3%. The sample taken for sequencing was PBMCs. Receptor source: a man aged 45-65 years in good health and CMV-seronegative.

In its sample, this clone was seen once. The chain employs TRBV15 and TRBJ2-2; D possibly corresponds to TRBD2 (5 bases). V dropped 0 bases and J dropped 4 bases, with 9 bases sitting between them. This CDR3 has 15 residues. The germline V gene has CDR1 LNHNV and CDR2 YYDKDF (reference sequence). CDR3 bases: TGTGCCACCAGCAGAGATAGGGCGGGCACCGGGGAGCTGTTTTTT. It encodes CATSRDRAGTGELFF.

The chain joins TRBV5-1 to TRBJ2-5; D may be TRBD1 (6 bases). The germline V gene has CDR1 SGHRS and CDR2 YFSETQ. The CDR3 totals 15 residues. Trimming cost V 0 bases and J 0 bases, with 9 bases left between them. CDR3 in DNA: TGCGCCAGCAGCTTGGAACAGGGTAACCAAGAGACCCAGTACTTC. Translating gives CASSLEQGNQETQYF.

DNA of the CDR3: TGTGCCAGCAGTTCGGCGGGGCTCTACGAGCAGTACTTC. Translation: CASSSAGLYEQYF. This chain connects TRBV28 to TRBJ2-7; D is perhaps TRBD2 (6 bases). Germline CDR1 MDHEN, CDR2 SYDVKM. There are 13 residues in the CDR3. Between the trimmed V and J ends, which lost 4 bases and 3 bases, there was a span of 10 bases.

As regards this clone: The germline gene is not matched at one end of the junction; a read error may be the cause. The chain joins TRBV9 to TRBJ2-1, with 11 bases matching TRBD2. The CDR3 extends over 16 amino acids. Germline CDR1 SGDLS, CDR2 YYNGEE. CDR3: CARSKGTSGIYNEQFF. Here the CDR3 DNA reads TGTGCCCGCAGCAAGGGGACTAGCGGAATATACAATGAGCAGTTCTTC. The full variable domain, in which reference TRBV9 and TRBJ2-1 provide the parts outside the CDR3, is DSGVTQTPKHLITATGQRVTLRCSPRSGDLSVYWYQQSLDQGLQFLIQYYNGEERAKGNILERFSAQQFPDLHSELNLSSLELGDSALYFCARSKGTSGIYNEQFFGPGTRLTVL.

This clone came up a few times. The genes are TRBV19 and TRBJ1-1; D unresolved. V gave up 5 bases and J gave up 0 bases, with 7 bases separating them. CDR1 is LNHDA and CDR2 is SQIVND in the germline V gene (reference sequence). This CDR3 has 13 amino acids. The CDR3: CASSARVNTEAFF. For the CDR3, the DNA is TGTGCCAGTAGTGCCCGAGTGAACACTGAAGCTTTCTTT.

V gene TRBV7-3 combines with J gene TRBJ2-1; 9 bases fit TRBD2. CDR3 size: 15 residues. J lost 2 bases, V lost 2 bases, and 1 base had no gene match. Germline lookup yields CDR1 SGHTA and CDR2 FQGTGA. The CDR3 protein is CASSLGLATYNEQFF. The CDR3 DNA is TGTGCCAGCAGCTTAGGACTAGCGACCTACAATGAGCAGTTCTTC.

The chain is built from TRBV5-1 and TRBJ1-1; 7 nucleotides line up with TRBD1. V dropped 5 bases and J dropped 5; count of bases not matched to a gene: 9. The CDR3 totals 14 residues. Per the germline V gene, CDR1 is SGHRS and CDR2 is YFSETQ. CDR3 sequence: CASRPQTGTTEAFF. DNA of the CDR3: TGCGCCAGCAGACCTCAGACAGGGACAACTGAAGCTTTCTTT.

This clone was recorded only once. The chain uses TRBV4-1 and TRBJ1-6; the match to TRBD1 covers 9 bases. Germline V gene lookup returns CDR1 MGHRA and CDR2 YSYEKL. The J segment lost 7 bases and the V segment lost 0 bases, leaving 1 base of the junction unmatched. The CDR3 totals 15 residues. The CDR3 region has the DNA TGCGCCAGCAGCCAAGATGACAGGGGGAATTCACCCCTCCACTTT. Amino acid sequence: CASSQDDRGNSPLHF.

This clone appeared a few times. The chain links TRBV7-9 to TRBJ1-4; D remains unclear. Trimming cost V 6 bases and J 3 bases, with 11 bases left between them. Germline V lookup: CDR1 SEHNR, CDR2 FQNEAQ (reference sequence). The CDR3 extends over 14 amino acids. The CDR3 DNA is TGTGCCAGCAGTTCGGGTAGATCTAATGAAAAACTGTTTTTT. Its protein is CASSSGRSNEKLFF.

This chain connects TRBV18 to TRBJ2-7; D is uncertain. The germline V gene encodes CDR1 KGHSH and CDR2 LQKENI. Trimming pared 2 bases from V and 1 base from J, leaving 9 bases between. This CDR3 has 14 residues. The CDR3 nucleotides read TGTGCCAGCTCACCAGTTGGGCAATCCTACGAGCAGTACTTC. Its translation is CASSPVGQSYEQYF. Filled out from reference TRBV18 and TRBJ2-7, the complete variable domain reads NAGVMQNPRHLVRRRGQEARLRCSPMKGHSHVYWYRQLPEEGLKFMVYLQKENIIDESGMPKERFSAEFPKEGPSILRIQQVVRGDSAAYFCASSPVGQSYEQYFGPGTRLTVT.

The genes are TRBV30 and TRBJ1-2, with D hard to call. CDR1 GTSNPN and CDR2 SVGIG come from the germline V gene (reference sequence). With 4 bases removed from V and 10 bases from J, the gap between germline ends came to 16 bases. This CDR3 region has 12 residues. CDR3: CAWIRLGVDYTF. Written as DNA, the CDR3 is TGTGCCTGGATCCGACTCGGGGTCGACTACACCTTC. Complete variable domain (other parts from reference TRBV30 and TRBJ1-2): SQTIHQWPATLVQPVGSPLSLECTVEGTSNPNLYWYRQAAGRGLQLLFYSVGIGQISSEVPQNLSASRPQDRQFILSSKKLLLSDSGFYLCAWIRLGVDYTFGSGTRLTVV.

The rearrangement links TRBV10-3 to TRBJ1-1; TRBD1 matches at 9 bases. This CDR3 comprises 15 residues. Germline V CDR1 and CDR2: ENHRY, SYGVKD. V shed 3 bases and J 1 base; nucleotides not matched to a gene: 3. The CDR3 spells CAISEQGAWNTEAFF. CDR3 coding DNA: TGTGCCATCAGTGAACAGGGGGCGTGGAACACTGAAGCTTTCTTT.

V is TRBV4-2 and J is TRBJ1-2; tentatively, D is TRBD1 (5 bases). Trimming removed 0 bases from V and 2 bases from J, with 7 bases in between. This CDR3 spans 14 amino acids. In germline, CDR1 is LGHNA, CDR2 YNFKEQ. CDR3 protein: CASSQESGNYGYTF. CDR3 coding DNA: TGTGCCAGCAGCCAAGAATCAGGGAACTATGGCTACACCTTC.

This sequence joins TRBV7-2 and TRBJ2-7; D uncertain. Germline V gene data show CDR1 as SGHTA and CDR2 as FQGNSA. The V end lost 2 bases, the J end lost 5 bases, and 7 bases lay between the germline ends. The CDR3 extends over 12 amino acids. CDR3 bases: TGTGCCAGCAGCTTATACTATAACGAGCAGTACTTC. Translated: CASSLYYNEQYF.

The CDR3 sequence is CSVATNSENIQYF. The CDR3 bases are TGCAGCGTTGCTACGAATAGTGAAAACATTCAGTACTTC. The rearrangement links TRBV29-1 to TRBJ2-4; D unclear. V lost 4 bases, J lost 5 bases, and 12 bases lay in between. This CDR3 has 13 residues. In germline, CDR1 is SQVTM, CDR2 ANQGSEA.

This rearrangement joins TRBV18 to TRBJ2-5, with TRBD2 matching 11 bases. This CDR3 is built from 16 residues. Germline loops: CDR1 KGHSH, CDR2 LQKENI. V lost 3 bases, J lost 6 bases, and 9 bases stayed unmatched. CDR3 sequence reads: CASSPRLAGSEKTQYF. The CDR3 DNA follows: TGTGCCAGCTCACCTCGACTAGCGGGGTCAGAGAAGACCCAGTACTTC.

The chain joins TRBV28 to TRBJ1-4, with D perhaps matching TRBD1 (6 bases). The CDR3 runs 16 residues. In germline, CDR1 is MDHEN, CDR2 SYDVKM. V lost 6 bases and J lost 0, with 14 bases in between. The CDR3 sequence: CASRPTGITTNEKLFF. The CDR3 region has the DNA TGTGCCAGCAGACCTACAGGGATTACAACTAATGAAAAACTGTTTTTT.

The chain uses TRBV7-2 and TRBJ1-1; 7 bases fit TRBD1. Germline V gene lookup returns CDR1 SGHTA and CDR2 FQGNSA. The CDR3 is 14 residues long. After removal of 0 bases from V and 4 bases from J, the junction contained 2 bases not matched to a gene. The CDR3, as DNA: TGTGCCAGCAGCTTAGCGAACAGGGGCACTGAAGCTTTCTTT. Translating it yields CASSLANRGTEAFF.

The chain couples TRBV13 to TRBJ1-1; D unresolved. Germline V gives CDR1 PRHDT, CDR2 FYEKMQ (reference sequence). CDR3 length: 14 amino acids. V lost 5 bases, J lost 1 base, and 11 bases lay in between. CDR3 amino acids: CASSPSTGNTEAFF. As DNA, the CDR3 is TGTGCCAGCAGCCCATCGACGGGGAACACTGAAGCTTTCTTT.

The chain is built from TRBV10-3 and TRBJ2-7, with D possibly being TRBD1 (6 bases). V was cut by 8 bases and J by 0 bases, with 11 bases left in between. CDR3 size: 13 residues. CDR1 and CDR2 from the germline V gene are ENHRY and SYGVKD. The CDR3 is CAIAQGPSYEQYF. DNA of the CDR3: TGTGCCATCGCCCAGGGGCCCTCCTACGAGCAGTACTTC.